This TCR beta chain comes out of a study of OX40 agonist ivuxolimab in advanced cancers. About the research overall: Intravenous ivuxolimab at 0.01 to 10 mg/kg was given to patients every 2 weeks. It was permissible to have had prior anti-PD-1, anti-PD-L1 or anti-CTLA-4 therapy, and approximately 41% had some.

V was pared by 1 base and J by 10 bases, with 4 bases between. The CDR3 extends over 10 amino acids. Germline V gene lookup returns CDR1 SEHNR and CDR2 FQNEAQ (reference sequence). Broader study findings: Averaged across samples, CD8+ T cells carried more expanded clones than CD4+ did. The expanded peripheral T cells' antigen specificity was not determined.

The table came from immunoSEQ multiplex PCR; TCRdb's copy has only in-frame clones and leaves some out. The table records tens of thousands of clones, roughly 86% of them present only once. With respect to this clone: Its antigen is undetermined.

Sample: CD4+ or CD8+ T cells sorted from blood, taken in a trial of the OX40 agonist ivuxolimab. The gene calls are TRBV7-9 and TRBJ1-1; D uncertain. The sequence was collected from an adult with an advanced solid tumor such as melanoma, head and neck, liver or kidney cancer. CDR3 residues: CASSLVGAFF. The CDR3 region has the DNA TGTGCCAGCAGCTTAGTAGGAGCTTTCTTT. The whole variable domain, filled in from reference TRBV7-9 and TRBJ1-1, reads DTGVSQNPRHKITKRGQNVTFRCDPISEHNRLYWYRQTLGQGPEFLTYFQNEAQLEKSRLLSDRFSAERPKGSFSTLEIQRTEQGDSAMYLCASSLVGAFFGQGTRLTVV.